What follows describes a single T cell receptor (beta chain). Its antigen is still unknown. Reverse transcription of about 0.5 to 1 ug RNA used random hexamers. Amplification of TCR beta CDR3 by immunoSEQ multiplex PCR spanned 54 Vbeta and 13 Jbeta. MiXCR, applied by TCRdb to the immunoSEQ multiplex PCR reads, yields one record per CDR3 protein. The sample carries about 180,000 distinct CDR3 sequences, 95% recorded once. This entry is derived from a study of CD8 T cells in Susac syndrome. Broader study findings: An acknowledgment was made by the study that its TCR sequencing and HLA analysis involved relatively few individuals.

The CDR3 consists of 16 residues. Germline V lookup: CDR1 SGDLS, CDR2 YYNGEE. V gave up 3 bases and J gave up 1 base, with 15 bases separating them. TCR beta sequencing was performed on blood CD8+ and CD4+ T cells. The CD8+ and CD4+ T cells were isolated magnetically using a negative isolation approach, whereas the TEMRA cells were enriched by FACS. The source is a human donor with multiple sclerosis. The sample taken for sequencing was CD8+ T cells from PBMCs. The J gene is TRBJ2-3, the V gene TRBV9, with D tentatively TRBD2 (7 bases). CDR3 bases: TGTGCCAGCAGCGAGGGGGGAGGGGCTGGCACAGATACGCAGTATTTT. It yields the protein CASSEGGGAGTDTQYF.